These 10 T cell receptor beta chains were all obtained from the same sample, sequenced in a study of shared clonotypes between healthy human individuals. Clones were read by immunoSEQ multiplex PCR, and TCRdb kept only the in-frame ones, dropping some. Here the sample spans under 550,000 clones, 90% to 97% being singletons. Sequenced input: naive CD4+ T cells sorted from blood. Subset reported: CD45RA+ positively selected. These receptors all stem from a woman aged 30 to 39 in good health.

The chain has TRBV5-1 and TRBJ2-3, with 11 positions matching TRBD2. V shed 3 bases, J shed 0 bases, and the junction held 0 bases outside the gene matches. There are 15 residues in the CDR3. Germline lookup yields CDR1 SGHRS and CDR2 YFSETQ. The CDR3 DNA sequence: TGCGCCAGCAGCTGGACTAGCGGGAGCACAGATACGCAGTATTTT. Translating it yields CASSWTSGSTDTQYF.

This clone has a single count. This rearrangement joins TRBV2 to TRBJ2-7; D is tentatively TRBD1 or TRBD2 (5 bases each). In germline, CDR1 is SNHLY, CDR2 FYNNEI. This CDR3 spans 14 amino acids. The V end was cut by 7 bases, the J end by 4 bases, with 17 bases between. CDR3: CASNRGGRPYEQYF. The CDR3 DNA reads as TGTGCCAGCAATCGGGGCGGACGACCGTACGAGCAGTACTTC.

V gene TRBV29-1 combines with J gene TRBJ1-2; 9 bases are shared with TRBD1. Trimming removed 3 bases from V and 2 bases from J; junction bases left unmatched: 7. The CDR3 sequence is 15 residues long. Per the germline V gene, CDR1 is SQVTM and CDR2 is ANQGSEA. CDR3 amino acids: CSVDEAGTGNYGYTF. In DNA form, the CDR3 reads TGCAGCGTTGACGAGGCTGGGACAGGGAACTATGGCTACACCTTC.

The rearrangement joins TRBV2 to TRBJ1-1; D not certain. This CDR3 region has 13 residues. Germline assignment: CDR1 SNHLY and CDR2 FYNNEI. The V and J ends lost 8 bases and 9 bases respectively, with 19 bases between them. The CDR3 DNA sequence: TGTGCCAGCCCAAGAGGAGTTGAAGGGCAAGCTTTCTTT. Translation: CASPRGVEGQAFF.

The chain combines TRBV6-6 with TRBJ2-7; 7 nucleotides line up with TRBD1. Germline V CDR1 and CDR2: MNHNY, SVGAGI (reference sequence). The CDR3 extends over 15 amino acids. J gave up 2 bases and V 5 bases, and 9 bases lay outside the gene matches. The CDR3 is CASSRSDRVAYEQYF. CDR3 DNA sequence: TGTGCCAGCAGTCGCTCTGACAGGGTGGCCTACGAGCAGTACTTC.

The CDR3 DNA reads TGTGCCAGCAGTTATGTTACAGGCTACGAGCAGTACTTC. Encoded protein: CASSYVTGYEQYF. The J gene is TRBJ2-7, the V gene TRBV6-5, with D perhaps matching TRBD1 (5 bases). This CDR3 spans 13 amino acids. Looked up from germline, CDR1 is MNHEY and CDR2 is SVGAGI. V lost 3 bases, J lost 3 bases, and 9 bases lay in between.

The V gene is TRBV30, the J gene TRBJ1-6; D is uncertain. The CDR3 spans 18 residues. Trimming removed 3 bases from V and 5 bases from J, with 23 bases in between. Germline CDR1 GTSNPN, CDR2 SVGIG (reference sequence). CDR3 in DNA: TGTGCCTGGAGGACCGACTTGGTGGCCTATAAGGATAATTCACCCCTCCACTTT. As protein: CAWRTDLVAYKDNSPLHF. Full variable domain (rest looked up from reference TRBV30 and TRBJ1-6): SQTIHQWPATLVQPVGSPLSLECTVEGTSNPNLYWYRQAAGRGLQLLFYSVGIGQISSEVPQNLSASRPQDRQFILSSKKLLLSDSGFYLCAWRTDLVAYKDNSPLHFGNGTRLTVT.

This chain joins TRBV19 and TRBJ2-2; the match to TRBD2 covers 12 bases. The CDR3 covers 17 residues. Germline trimming cut 5 bases from V and 0 bases from J; bases unmatched to any gene: 4. Germline V gene data show CDR1 as LNHDA and CDR2 as SQIVND (reference sequence). The CDR3: CASSPRTSGTNTGELFF. CDR3 nucleotide sequence: TGTGCCAGTAGTCCAAGGACTAGCGGGACGAACACCGGGGAGCTGTTTTTT.

The chain links TRBV2 to TRBJ2-1; D gene ambiguous. CDR3 length: 10 residues. Trimming took off 6 bases at V and 9 bases at J, with 6 bases between the two ends. CDR1 and CDR2 (germline): SNHLY, FYNNEI. The CDR3 region has the DNA TGTGCCAGCAGGGCCCGTGAGCAGTTCTTC. It translates to CASRAREQFF.

The V and J genes are TRBV15 and TRBJ1-4, with TRBD1 identical over 7 bases. Germline values: CDR1 LNHNV, CDR2 YYDKDF (reference sequence). V dropped 0 bases and J dropped 5; count of bases not matched to a gene: 3. CDR3 length: 15 residues. This CDR3 is CATSREGQPNEKLFF. The CDR3 nucleotides read TGTGCCACCAGCAGAGAGGGACAGCCAAATGAAAAACTGTTTTTT.